One T cell receptor (beta chain) is described in this entry. This record comes from a study of technical replicates of blood from several donors. Produced via immunoSEQ multiplex PCR; TCRdb's table is partial and in-frame only. In the table there are approximately 13,000 clones, roughly 80% of which are singletons. Germline loops: CDR1 WSHSY, CDR2 SAAADI. This CDR3 is 12 amino acids long. The rearrangement links TRBV10-2 to TRBJ2-5, with 7 bases identical to TRBD1. Matching the DNA end better, TRBJ2-7 makes the J call doubtful. Sequencing was performed on PBMCs. This TCR was recovered from a human donor in good health. CDR3 amino acids: CASSRDSYEQYF. Here the CDR3 DNA reads TGCGCCAGCAGCCGGGACAGCTACGAGCAGTACTTC.